The 19 T cell receptor beta chains reported below all come from one sample, sequenced in a study of PD-1 blockade in classical Hodgkin lymphoma. This table comes from immunoSEQ multiplex PCR, and its TCRdb copy is limited to in-frame clones, with some not included. The sample yields about 12,000 clones, roughly three quarters seen once. Each patient's relapse followed autologous stem cell transplantation, and brentuximab vedotin exposure varied. Magnetic negative selection purified CD4+ T cells from thawed PBMCs. The sample was CD4+ T cells from blood, taken at baseline. These receptors came from a human donor with classical Hodgkin lymphoma.

Remarks on this clone: At one end the junction does not follow the germline gene, possibly because of a read error. The genes are TRBV9 and TRBJ2-7; the D is unclear. The germline V gene encodes CDR1 SGDLS and CDR2 YYNGEE. CDR3 length: 13 residues. This chain's CDR3 is CASSVVASSEQYF. The CDR3 bases are TGTGCCAGCAGCGTAGTCGCCTCCTCCGAGCAGTACTTC.

The chain carries TRBV4-2 and TRBJ1-2; tentatively, D is TRBD1 (5 bases). The CDR3 runs 14 residues. V lost 0 bases to trimming and J lost 9 bases, with 14 bases between them. Germline CDR1 and CDR2: LGHNA and YNFKEQ. The CDR3 nucleotides read TGTGCCAGCAGCCAAGACACTTCCGACAGCAGCTACACCTTC. Protein: CASSQDTSDSSYTF.

The rearrangement uses TRBV7-9 and TRBJ2-1; 9 positions match TRBD1. Germline CDR1 SEHNR, CDR2 FQNEAQ (reference sequence). V lost 0 bases, J lost 3 bases, and 6 bases stayed unmatched. The CDR3 contains 17 residues. CDR3 DNA sequence: TGTGCCAGCAGCTTAGCCCCTACAGGGGGCATCTACAATGAGCAGTTCTTC. Translation: CASSLAPTGGIYNEQFF.

The genes are TRBV29-1 and TRBJ2-3; TRBD2 is a possible D gene (5 bases). CDR1 and CDR2 (germline): SQVTM, ANQGSEA. Trimming took off 3 bases at V and 6 bases at J, with 28 bases between the two ends. The CDR3 spans 18 residues. The CDR3 coding sequence is TGCAGCGTTGAGTCTTCCAAAAGCGGCTTCGGCAGGACCGATACGCAGTATTTT. This sequence encodes CSVESSKSGFGRTDTQYF.

The V gene is TRBV18, the J gene TRBJ1-2; 7 bases fit TRBD1. This CDR3 region has 13 residues. The germline CDR1 and CDR2 sequences are KGHSH and LQKENI. The V and J ends lost 4 bases and 6 bases, in that order; junction bases with no gene match: 5. DNA of the CDR3: TGTGCCAGCTCACGACAGGGAATGGATGGCTACACCTTC. Translated: CASSRQGMDGYTF.

The chain couples TRBV7-3 to TRBJ1-4, with D maybe TRBD1 (6 bases). V was pared by 3 bases and J by 0 bases, with 8 bases between. This CDR3 region has 15 residues. Germline V gives CDR1 SGHTA, CDR2 FQGTGA. CDR3 in amino acids: CASSLTGTTNEKLFF. DNA for the CDR3: TGTGCCAGCAGCTTGACAGGCACAACTAATGAAAAACTGTTTTTT.

The J gene is TRBJ1-3, the V gene TRBV7-2; the match to TRBD1 covers 7 bases. V gave up 5 bases and J gave up 3 bases; unmatched junction bases: 7. This CDR3 has 15 residues. The germline gives CDR1 SGHTA, CDR2 FQGNSA. The CDR3 nucleotides read TGTGCCAGCAGCCGACAGGGACGAAATGGAAACACCATATATTTT. Its translation is CASSRQGRNGNTIYF.

The gene calls are TRBV7-2 and TRBJ2-3; D is unresolved. The length of the CDR3 is 15 residues. Deletions cut 0 bases from V and 2 bases from J, with 9 bases between. Germline lookup yields CDR1 SGHTA and CDR2 FQGNSA. The CDR3 sequence: CASSLADRATDTQYF. The DNA for the CDR3 is TGTGCCAGCAGCTTAGCGGACCGCGCCACAGATACGCAGTATTTT.

CDR3 in DNA: TGTGCCAGCGGTAATCTTGAGGAAAAACTGTTTTTT. This translates into CASGNLEEKLFF. The rearrangement joins TRBV28 to TRBJ1-4; the D is unclear. The ends were cut back, 8 bases at V and 8 bases at J, with 12 bases in the middle. The CDR3 contains 12 residues. Germline CDR1 MDHEN, CDR2 SYDVKM. The full variable domain, with the rest looked up from reference TRBV28 and TRBJ1-4, is DVKVTQSSRYLVKRTGEKVFLECVQDMDHENMFWYRQDPGLGLRLIYFSYDVKMKEKGDIPEGYSVSREKKERFSLILESASTNQTSMYLCASGNLEEKLFFGSGTQLSVL.

This clone was picked up a small number of times. The genes are TRBV7-9 and TRBJ1-1; TRBD1 matches 7 bases. The CDR3 sequence is 16 residues long. CDR1 is SEHNR, CDR2 FQNEAQ, per germline (reference sequence). The V gene end was trimmed by 1 base and the J gene end by 5 bases; junction bases not matched to a gene: 10. CDR3 residues: CASSLEKGAQGTEAFF. The CDR3 DNA sequence: TGTGCCAGCAGCTTAGAGAAGGGGGCTCAGGGTACTGAAGCTTTCTTT.

Concerning this clone itself: Its ends do not fully match the called genes, so a read error is possible. This chain connects TRBV6-6 to TRBJ2-1, with TRBD1 identical over 7 bases. This CDR3 has 16 residues. Germline-derived CDR1 and CDR2 are MNHNY and SVGAGI (reference sequence). The chain's CDR3 is CASSHSGTASYNEQFF. DNA of the CDR3: TGTGCCAGCAGTCACTCAGGGACAGCCTCCTACAATGAGCAGTTCTTC.

This chain connects TRBV6-5 to TRBJ2-4; 8 nucleotides agree with TRBD1. This CDR3 region has 15 residues. CDR1 is MNHEY, CDR2 SVGAGI, per germline. After removal of 2 bases from V and 5 bases from J, the junction contained 5 bases not matched to a gene. CDR3 coding DNA: TGTGCCAGCAGTTACCCCGGACAGGGCGAAAACATTCAGTACTTC. Its translation is CASSYPGQGENIQYF.

The J gene is TRBJ2-3, the V gene TRBV29-1; TRBD2 aligns across 10 bases. Trimming at V came to 1 base and at J to 4 bases, leaving 8 bases not matched to a gene. The CDR3 is 16 residues long. CDR1 and CDR2 (germline): SQVTM, ANQGSEA. The CDR3 coding sequence is TGCAGCGTTGAAGGGTTACTAGCGGGGAGGGCAGATACGCAGTATTTT. Translating gives CSVEGLLAGRADTQYF.

The CDR3 loop is CASSSGQGGSADTQYF. The DNA for the CDR3 is TGTGCCAGCAGCTCGGGACAGGGGGGTTCCGCAGATACGCAGTATTTT. The V gene is TRBV7-2, the J gene TRBJ2-3; 11 bases are shared with TRBD1. Germline assignment: CDR1 SGHTA and CDR2 FQGNSA. Trimming at V came to 4 bases and at J to 4 bases, leaving 7 bases not matched to a gene. CDR3 length: 16 residues.

This sequence joins TRBV11-2 and TRBJ1-2, with D unresolved. The ends were cut back, 4 bases at V and 8 bases at J, with 17 bases in the middle. Germline CDR1 is SGHAT and CDR2 is FQNNGV. The CDR3 totals 14 residues. CDR3 sequence reads: CASSSGPVKYGYTF. The CDR3, as DNA: TGTGCCAGCAGCTCTGGACCCGTAAAATACGGCTACACCTTC. Full variable domain (missing parts from reference TRBV11-2 and TRBJ1-2): EAGVAQSPRYKIIEKRQSVAFWCNPISGHATLYWYQQILGQGPKLLIQFQNNGVVDDSQLPKDRFSAERLKGVDSTLKIQPAKLEDSAVYLCASSSGPVKYGYTFGSGTRLTVV.

The genes are TRBV18 and TRBJ1-2; TRBD1 matches at 9 bases. The J segment lost 2 bases and the V segment lost 4 bases, leaving 2 bases of the junction unmatched. This CDR3 has 14 residues. Germline V gives CDR1 KGHSH, CDR2 LQKENI. The DNA of the CDR3 is TGTGCCAGCTCACAAGGGACAGGGAACTATGGCTACACCTTC. Residues: CASSQGTGNYGYTF. The whole variable domain, remainder taken from reference TRBV18 and TRBJ1-2, is NAGVMQNPRHLVRRRGQEARLRCSPMKGHSHVYWYRQLPEEGLKFMVYLQKENIIDESGMPKERFSAEFPKEGPSILRIQQVVRGDSAAYFCASSQGTGNYGYTFGSGTRLTVV.

This clone appeared a few times. Distinct nucleotide sequences in the sample also encode this CDR3. The rearrangement links TRBV28 to TRBJ1-1, with D maybe TRBD1 (6 bases). Germline V CDR1 and CDR2: MDHEN, SYDVKM. The CDR3 is 15 residues long. Trimming shortened V by 6 bases and J by 2 bases, and 16 bases separated the two germline ends. CDR3 amino acids: CASSAIQGKNTEAFF. The CDR3 DNA reads as TGTGCCAGCAGCGCAATCCAGGGGAAAAACACTGAAGCTTTCTTT.

The chain uses TRBV6-1 and TRBJ1-3; D gene unclear. Germline loops: CDR1 MNHNS, CDR2 SASEGT. The CDR3 covers 11 residues. V was pared by 5 bases and J by 5 bases, with 4 bases between. The CDR3 sequence is CASSYRNTIYF. CDR3 coding DNA: TGTGCCAGCAGTTATAGAAACACCATATATTTT.

This clone was recorded only once. The V call is TRBV27, the J call TRBJ2-7; TRBD1 matches at 7 bases. Per germline, CDR1 MNHEY and CDR2 SMNVEV (reference sequence). V lost 4 bases, J lost 4 bases, and 4 bases stayed unmatched. The CDR3 has 13 amino acids. The CDR3 DNA follows: TGTGCCAGCAGTTGGGGGACAGCTTACGAGCAGTACTTC. This codes for CASSWGTAYEQYF.